This is a list of T cell receptor beta chains from one sample in a study of cytomegalovirus exposure and HLA in healthy donors. Measured with immunoSEQ multiplex PCR; TCRdb has only the in-frame clones, and not every one. This sample yields 150,000 to 180,000 clones, of which 60% to 75% are seen a single time; about 2.7% belongs to the top ten. The specimen was PBMCs. These receptors were collected from a young man in good health and CMV-seronegative. The conserved cysteine and the conserved F or W are not part of the CDR3 here. Size is omitted from some rows. Given values are once, few, many or a class for expanded clones.

V,size,J,length,CDR3
TRBV19,-,TRBJ1-4,12,ASSTTMRGEKLF
TRBV5-1,-,TRBJ1-1,12,ASSFRVGNTEAF
TRBV5-1,once,TRBJ1-6,16,ASSLGPRQGLNNSPLH
TRBV5-4,-,TRBJ1-2,15,ASSQEARGPAVGGYT
TRBV11-1,-,TRBJ2-1,13,ASSLLAGSYNEQF
TRBV7-9,few,TRBJ1-3,13,ASSTSRQSGNTIY
TRBV5-4,few,TRBJ2-4,12,ASSLATARDIQY
TRBV19,-,TRBJ1-3,13,ASSRTTGAGNTIY
TRBV5-1,-,TRBJ1-2,13,ASSLGQTLNYGYT
TRBV10-1,few,TRBJ2-3,13,ASSEGSTSTDTQY
TRBV7-9,-,TRBJ1-6,13,ASTLGGAGDSPLH
TRBV6-5,-,TRBJ2-1,9,ASTQGFLQF
TRBV6-1,-,TRBJ2-1,13,ASTLGAGDLNEQF
TRBV5-4,-,TRBJ2-2,14,ASSWGQGRNTGELF
TRBV19,few,TRBJ2-7,12,ASSMAGDSYEQY
TRBV5-4,once,TRBJ1-1,16,ASSLVFQYGQSNTEAF
TRBV27,-,TRBJ2-7,12,ASSPGQGAHEQY
TRBV27,-,TRBJ2-4,14,ASSTIGTGFQNSQY
TRBV6-4,-,TRBJ2-5,12,ASSRDYNQETQY
TRBV7-9,-,TRBJ2-2,13,ASRLGQGAIEELF
TRBV4-3,-,TRBJ2-3,13,ASSQDSDSTDTQY
TRBV9,-,TRBJ1-5,12,ASSVDTEDQPQH
TRBV5-1,-,TRBJ2-5,13,ASSSGTVPGQTQY
TRBV6-5,once,TRBJ1-1,11,ASRDRGVGEAF
TRBV5-1,-,TRBJ1-6,13,ASSSRGGADSPLH
TRBV30,-,TRBJ1-6,11,AGKGQGGSPLH
TRBV6-5,-,TRBJ2-2,13,ASSETGQGTGELF
TRBV6-1,-,TRBJ2-1,14,ASSEIQGYSYNEQF
TRBV30,many,TRBJ1-4,13,AWSPGGGSNEKLF
TRBV6-1,once,TRBJ1-5,8,ASSGGGDP
TRBV6-1,-,TRBJ1-5,12,ASSERGIAQPQH
TRBV7-9,once,TRBJ2-3,11,ASSPGGTDTQY
TRBV2,-,TRBJ1-1,14,ASSGTVAGKNTEAF
TRBV5-5,-,TRBJ2-3,15,ASTRTTSGAGTDTQY
TRBV18,-,TRBJ2-5,13,ASSPGQGRQETQY
TRBV29-1,-,TRBJ2-5,11,STLGGTKETQY
TRBV7-9,-,TRBJ2-1,15,SSSHRLAGGSHNEQF
TRBV27,few,TRBJ1-6,13,ASSLSGQGSSPLH
TRBV6-6,-,TRBJ1-3,13,ASSLGSGGGNTIY
TRBV5-4,once,TRBJ2-2,14,ASSSSAGSNTGELF
TRBV15,-,TRBJ2-4,14,ATSRDSGGAKNIQY
TRBV14,-,TRBJ2-1,14,ASSHIAGSSYNEQF
TRBV19,few,TRBJ1-5,14,ASRADTRYSNQPQH
TRBV9,-,TRBJ2-5,15,ASSRSGSSGGAGTQY
TRBV12-5,-,TRBJ2-1,12,ASAPGASYNEQF
TRBV7-9,-,TRBJ2-5,16,ASSSLLTSGALQDTQY
TRBV7-2,few,TRBJ2-3,12,ASSTYLETDTQY
TRBV18,-,TRBJ2-7,13,ASSPGGHPLYEQY
TRBV11-2,-,TRBJ2-2,15,ASSSSRELVRDGELF
TRBV5-4,-,TRBJ2-1,13,ASSIRDRTYNEQF
TRBV10-3,-,TRBJ1-1,11,AINRRVETEAF
TRBV9,-,TRBJ2-5,17,ASSLRESGLAGFQETQY
TRBV15,-,TRBJ2-2,12,ATIQGAGTGELF
TRBV19,-,TRBJ2-2,15,ASSIWGQGKNTGELF